The 24 T cell receptor beta chains listed next were all sequenced from one sample in a study of blood T cell repertoires in COVID-19. Measured with immunoSEQ multiplex PCR; TCRdb has only the in-frame clones, and not every one. The repertoire holds about 190,000 clones, with 88% as singletons. Sequencing was carried out using peripheral blood. The receptors originated from a human donor in a cohort sampled during active COVID-19.

The rearrangement links TRBV27 to TRBJ1-2, with TRBD1 identical over 10 bases. The CDR3 length is 17 residues. V lost 0 bases, J lost 3 bases, and 7 bases stayed unmatched. Germline values: CDR1 MNHEY, CDR2 SMNVEV (reference sequence). The CDR3 region has the DNA TGTGCCAGCAGTTTATCGTGGGGACAGGGGATAGACTATGGCTACACCTTC. Protein product: CASSLSWGQGIDYGYTF.

In this sample, this clone turned up once. Here the CDR3 DNA reads TGTGCCAGCAGCCAAGCGGAGGGCTATGGCTACACCTTC. It is translated as CASSQAEGYGYTF. The chain joins TRBV3-1 (or the pseudogene TRBV3-2) to TRBJ1-2; D not resolved. V was pared by 1 base and J by 4 bases, with 7 bases between. The germline V gene has CDR1 LGHDT and CDR2 YNNKEL (reference sequence). The CDR3 covers 13 residues.

DNA of the CDR3: TGTGCCAGCAGTACAGGGAGGAACACTGAAGCTTTCTTT. It encodes CASSTGRNTEAFF. The V gene is TRBV6-6, the J gene TRBJ1-1; D perhaps matches TRBD1 (6 bases). CDR3 length equals 13 residues. V shed 5 bases and J shed 1 base, with 8 bases lying between them. Germline V lookup: CDR1 MNHNY, CDR2 SVGAGI (reference sequence).

On this clone itself: Other DNA variants within this sample encode the same CDR3. This chain's CDR3 is CASSGQGNQPQHF. The DNA for the CDR3 is TGTGCCAGCAGTGGACAGGGTAACCAGCCCCAGCATTTT. The V gene is TRBV7-2, the J gene TRBJ1-5; 8 positions agree with TRBD1. This CDR3 spans 13 amino acids. Germline V gene sequence: CDR1 SGHTA, CDR2 FQGNSA. The J segment lost 7 bases and the V segment lost 6 bases, leaving 5 bases of the junction unmatched.

The J gene is TRBJ1-2, the V gene TRBV19, with unresolved D. The germline CDR1 and CDR2 sequences are LNHDA and SQIVND (reference sequence). The CDR3 runs 11 residues. V shed 6 bases and J shed 5 bases, with 7 bases lying between them. The CDR3 reads CASRERYGYTF. The CDR3, as DNA: TGTGCCAGTAGAGAACGGTATGGCTACACCTTC. The full variable domain, in which reference TRBV19 and TRBJ1-2 provide the parts outside the CDR3, is DGGITQSPKYLFRKEGQNVTLSCEQNLNHDAMYWYRQDPGQGLRLIYYSQIVNDFQKGDIAEGYSVSREKKESFPLTVTSAQKNPTAFYLCASRERYGYTFGSGTRLTVV.

The J gene is TRBJ2-1, the V gene TRBV2, with TRBD2 identical over 11 bases. J gave up 9 bases and V 4 bases, and 11 bases lay outside the gene matches. Germline CDR1 reads SNHLY; CDR2 reads FYNNEI. The CDR3 consists of 16 residues. The CDR3 DNA reads as TGTGCCAGCAGTGCCGCGACTAGCGGGGCCGGCGGTGAGCAGTTCTTC. Its protein product is CASSAATSGAGGEQFF.

This chain uses TRBV5-6 with TRBJ2-1; 8 nucleotides align to TRBD2. The V gene end was trimmed by 4 bases and the J gene end by 9 bases; junction bases not matched to a gene: 12. CDR3 size: 15 residues. Per the germline V gene, CDR1 is SGHDT and CDR2 is YYEEEE. CDR3 sequence reads: CASSPRVAGWAEQFF. As DNA, the CDR3 is TGTGCCAGCAGCCCCCGAGTAGCGGGATGGGCTGAGCAGTTCTTC.

V and J are TRBV27 and TRBJ2-3; 7 positions match TRBD2. Germline lookup yields CDR1 MNHEY and CDR2 SMNVEV (reference sequence). The V segment lost 0 bases and the J segment 2 bases; nucleotides outside the gene matches: 5. The CDR3 extends over 16 amino acids. CDR3 DNA sequence: TGTGCCAGCAGTTTATCCGGGGGGACCTACACAGATACGCAGTATTTT. The encoded protein is CASSLSGGTYTDTQYF.

The chain joins TRBV14 to TRBJ2-5; 7 bases map to TRBD1. Germline V gene data show CDR1 as SGHDN and CDR2 as FVKESK. V was clipped by 4 bases and J by 5 bases; unmatched bases: 13. The CDR3 has 16 residues. CDR3 coding DNA: TGTGCCAGCAGCCGATACCCGACAGGGCGGCTTGAGACCCAGTACTTC. Its translation: CASSRYPTGRLETQYF. Filled out from reference TRBV14 and TRBJ2-5, the complete variable domain reads EAGVTQFPSHSVIEKGQTVTLRCDPISGHDNLYWYRRVMGKEIKFLLHFVKESKQDESGMPNNRFLAERTGGTYSTLKVQPAELEDSGVYFCASSRYPTGRLETQYFGPGTRLLVL.

This clone was observed once. The chain uses TRBV4-3 and TRBJ2-7, with D possibly matching TRBD2 (5 bases). This CDR3 has 14 residues. CDR1 and CDR2 from the germline V gene are LGHNA and YSLEER. V was shortened by 1 base and J by 3 bases, with 10 bases between the two germline ends. The CDR3, as DNA: TGCGCCAGCAGCCAAGTGTCGGGGAACTACGAGCAGTACTTC. It is translated as CASSQVSGNYEQYF.

The genes are TRBV11-3 and TRBJ2-1, with 11 bases lining up with TRBD2. V was clipped by 0 bases and J by 7 bases; unmatched bases: 17. The CDR3 sequence is 20 residues long. The germline V gene has CDR1 SGHNT and CDR2 YENEEA. CDR3 coding DNA: TGTGCCAGCAGCTTAGAGTTTGGGGCTAGCGGGAGGCAGAGGAGGAATGAGCAGTTCTTC. It translates to CASSLEFGASGRQRRNEQFF.

V gene TRBV10-2 combines with J gene TRBJ1-1; 8 nucleotides align to TRBD1. Germline CDR1 reads WSHSY; CDR2 reads SAAADI. The CDR3 extends over 13 amino acids. V was clipped by 10 bases and J by 1 base; unmatched bases: 5. The CDR3 sequence: CATQGQANTEAFF. The DNA for the CDR3 is TGCGCCACCCAGGGACAGGCGAACACTGAAGCTTTCTTT.

The gene calls are TRBV5-4 and TRBJ2-2; 7 bases fit TRBD1. Unmatched junction bases numbered 2, after V lost 2 bases and J lost 1 base. The germline gives CDR1 SGHNT, CDR2 YYREEE (reference sequence). This CDR3 is 15 amino acids long. The CDR3, as DNA: TGTGCCAGCAGCTTCCGGGACAGGAACACCGGGGAGCTGTTTTTT. This translates into CASSFRDRNTGELFF. The complete variable domain, with remaining parts taken from reference TRBV5-4 and TRBJ2-2, reads ETGVTQSPTHLIKTRGQQVTLRCSSQSGHNTVSWYQQALGQGPQFIFQYYREEENGRGNFPPRFSGLQFPNYSSELNVNALELDDSALYLCASSFRDRNTGELFFGEGSRLTVL.

The CDR3 loop reads CASSLNQGGVADTQYF. For the CDR3, the DNA is TGTGCCAGCAGCTTAAATCAGGGGGGAGTAGCAGATACGCAGTATTTT. V usage is TRBV7-2 and J usage is TRBJ2-3; a possible D gene is TRBD1 (7 bases). Trimming shortened V by 2 bases and J by 4 bases, and 16 bases separated the two germline ends. This CDR3 has 16 residues. Germline CDR1 and CDR2: SGHTA and FQGNSA.

This clone has more than one count but fewer than ten. The V call is TRBV14, the J call TRBJ1-1; D call uncertain. The CDR3 has 13 residues. The germline gives CDR1 SGHDN, CDR2 FVKESK. Trimming cost V 2 bases and J 1 base, with 5 bases left between them. The CDR3 spells CASSQSWNTEAFF. CDR3 in DNA: TGTGCCAGCAGCCAATCCTGGAACACTGAAGCTTTCTTT.

The chain employs TRBV3-1 (or the pseudogene TRBV3-2) and TRBJ2-5, with TRBD2 matching over 8 bases. The germline V gene has CDR1 LGHDT and CDR2 YNNKEL (reference sequence). This CDR3 region has 15 residues. The ends lost 3 bases at V and 0 bases at J; junction bases unmatched: 3. In DNA, the CDR3 is TGTGCCAGCAGCCAGAGGACTAGCTACCAAGAGACCCAGTACTTC. This gives the protein CASSQRTSYQETQYF.

The gene calls are TRBV29-1 and TRBJ2-7; 8 bases align to TRBD1. The CDR3 is made up of 16 amino acids. Germline CDR1 SQVTM, CDR2 ANQGSEA. Trimming at V came to 4 bases and at J to 0 bases, leaving 11 bases not matched to a gene. The CDR3 loop reads CSVVGGQGTASYEQYF. The CDR3 DNA reads TGCAGCGTTGTGGGAGGACAGGGAACCGCCTCCTACGAGCAGTACTTC.

CDR3 amino acids: CASSRTSGSYNEQFF. The CDR3 coding sequence is TGTGCCAGCAGCCGGACTAGCGGCTCCTACAATGAGCAGTTCTTC. The chain uses TRBV6-5 and TRBJ2-1, with 10 bases lining up with TRBD2. V lost 6 bases, J lost 0 bases, and 2 bases stayed unmatched. CDR1 is MNHEY, CDR2 SVGAGI, per germline. This CDR3 comprises 15 residues.

DNA of the CDR3: TGTGCCAGCTTACCCCCTCCGGGACAGGTCGGCGTGGACACCATATATTTT. It yields the protein CASLPPPGQVGVDTIYF. The V call is TRBV18, the J call TRBJ1-3, with 8 positions matching TRBD1. The J segment lost 8 bases and the V segment lost 7 bases, leaving 19 bases of the junction unmatched. This CDR3 is 17 amino acids long. Looked up from germline, CDR1 is KGHSH and CDR2 is LQKENI.

The chain uses TRBV4-3 and TRBJ1-2; 8 bases are shared with TRBD1. The trim removed 0 bases at V and 5 bases at J, leaving 5 bases unmatched. The CDR3 is 15 amino acids. The V gene's germline CDR1 is LGHNA and CDR2 YSLEER. For the CDR3, the DNA is TGCGCCAGCAGCCAAGATCCCACAGGGGGGTATGGCTACACCTTC. Encoded protein: CASSQDPTGGYGYTF.

This chain joins TRBV7-9 and TRBJ2-7; D not certain. V shed 2 bases and J shed 2 bases, with 7 bases lying between them. CDR1 is SEHNR and CDR2 is FQNEAQ in the germline V gene (reference sequence). The CDR3 runs to 13 residues. The CDR3 bases are TGTGCCAGCAGCTTAAGTGCGGCCTACGAGCAGTACTTC. This gives the protein CASSLSAAYEQYF. Variable domain in full (rest from reference TRBV7-9 and TRBJ2-7): DTGVSQNPRHKITKRGQNVTFRCDPISEHNRLYWYRQTLGQGPEFLTYFQNEAQLEKSRLLSDRFSAERPKGSFSTLEIQRTEQGDSAMYLCASSLSAAYEQYFGPGTRLTVT.

CDR3 region: CASSLSRDEKLFF. As DNA, the CDR3 is TGTGCCAGCAGTTTGTCAAGAGATGAAAAACTGTTTTTT. V and J are TRBV28 and TRBJ1-4; D uncertain. The V end was cut by 3 bases, the J end by 6 bases, with 8 bases between. CDR3 size: 13 residues. Germline CDR1 is MDHEN and CDR2 is SYDVKM. Full variable domain (missing parts from reference TRBV28 and TRBJ1-4): DVKVTQSSRYLVKRTGEKVFLECVQDMDHENMFWYRQDPGLGLRLIYFSYDVKMKEKGDIPEGYSVSREKKERFSLILESASTNQTSMYLCASSLSRDEKLFFGSGTQLSVL.

The V call is TRBV7-2, the J call TRBJ2-3; 11 bases agree with TRBD1. CDR3 length: 16 residues. Per the germline V gene, CDR1 is SGHTA and CDR2 is FQGNSA. Germline trimming cut 5 bases from V and 3 bases from J; bases unmatched to any gene: 7. Written as DNA, the CDR3 is TGTGCCAGCAGCATTTCCGGGACAGGGGGTACAGATACGCAGTATTTT. It codes for CASSISGTGGTDTQYF. Filled out from reference TRBV7-2 and TRBJ2-3, the complete variable domain reads GAGVSQSPSNKVTEKGKDVELRCDPISGHTALYWYRQSLGQGLEFLIYFQGNSAPDKSGLPSDRFSAERTGGSVSTLTIQRTQQEDSAVYLCASSISGTGGTDTQYFGPGTRLTVL.

CDR3 loop: CASSQLRGQETQYF. The DNA of the CDR3 is TGTGCCAGCAGCCAATTACGGGGGCAAGAGACCCAGTACTTC. This sequence joins TRBV3-1 (or the pseudogene TRBV3-2) and TRBJ2-5; maybe TRBD2 (6 bases). Per the germline V gene, CDR1 is LGHDT and CDR2 is YNNKEL (reference sequence). V was pared by 2 bases and J by 2 bases, with 9 bases between. The CDR3 runs 14 residues.